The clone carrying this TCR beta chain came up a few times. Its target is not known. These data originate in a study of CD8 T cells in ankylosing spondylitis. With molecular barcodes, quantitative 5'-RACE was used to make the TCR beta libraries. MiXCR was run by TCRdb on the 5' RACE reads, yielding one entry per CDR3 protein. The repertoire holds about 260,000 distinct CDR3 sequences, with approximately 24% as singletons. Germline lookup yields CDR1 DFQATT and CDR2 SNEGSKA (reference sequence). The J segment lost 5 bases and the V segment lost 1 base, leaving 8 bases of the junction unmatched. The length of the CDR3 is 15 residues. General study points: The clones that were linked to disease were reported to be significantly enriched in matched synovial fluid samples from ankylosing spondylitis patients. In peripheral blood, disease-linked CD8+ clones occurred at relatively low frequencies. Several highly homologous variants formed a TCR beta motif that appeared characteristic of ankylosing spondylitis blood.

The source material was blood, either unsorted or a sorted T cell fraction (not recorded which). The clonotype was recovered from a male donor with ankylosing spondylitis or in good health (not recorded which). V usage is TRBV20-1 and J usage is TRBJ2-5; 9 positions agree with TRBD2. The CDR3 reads CSARAQPTSGETQYF. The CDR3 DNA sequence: TGCAGTGCTAGAGCCCAACCGACTAGCGGCGAGACCCAGTACTTC.